This T cell receptor (beta chain) was retrieved from a study of blood T cell repertoires in COVID-19. Study at large: Sample material is recorded as cDNA or gDNA derived from T cells, B-cell-depleted T cells, or PBMCs.

Study processing details: Reference gene primer amplification yielded estimated nucleated cell counts. Assay: immunoSEQ multiplex PCR; the TCRdb copy retains only in-frame clones and omits some. V and J calls and clone size follow that table, whereas D and trimming were derived from the DNA. In the table there are some 70,000 clones, about 85% of which are singletons. Germline V gene sequence: CDR1 SGHTA, CDR2 FQGTGA. V lost 5 bases and J lost 1; bases outside the gene matches: 16. The CDR3 totals 18 residues. Sample: peripheral blood. This receptor was taken from a woman between 50 and 59 years old with COVID-19, enrolled during active disease. This chain joins TRBV7-3 and TRBJ2-5, with 7 bases that match TRBD2. The CDR3 DNA follows: TGTGCCAGCAGCCCGGAGGGAACGGCAGCGGGGTTCCAAGAGACCCAGTACTTC. Protein: CASSPEGTAAGFQETQYF.